The subject of this entry is one T cell receptor beta chain. What antigen it recognizes has not been identified. Base qualities were left out, and no much larger clone turns up one base away. One collaborating source in Seattle enrolled patients while the patients were actively infected and followed the patients over time throughout the course of disease. Whole blood was collected in K2EDTA tubes by collaborating institutions according to the institutions' own protocols. For TCRbeta analysis, collaborators shipped samples as frozen whole blood, isolated PBMCs, or DNA extracted from either of those sample types. The immunoSEQ Assay, a bias-controlled multiplex PCR, was used to amplify TCRbeta CDR3 regions from genomic DNA. Per the source publication's procedure: The number of nucleated cells in each sample was estimated by amplification of reference gene primers within the assay. To quantify the absolute abundance of each unique TCRbeta CDR3 rearrangement, sequence reads were collapsed and filtered. For each sample, productive Simpson clonality was calculated by taking the square root of Simpson's diversity index across productive rearrangements. What TCRdb holds here is the immuneACCESS table cut down to in-frame rearrangements. Part of the clones is not present; checked against another copy, under half of the missing clones reflect an unresolved V gene, and the others are unexplained. V and J calls and clone size are as listed in that table; D and trimming were resolved from the DNA. This sample holds more than 200,000 clones; more than 75% were observed only once. The ten top clones hold around 5% of the sample.

The data derive from a study of blood T cell repertoires in COVID-19 (dated by TCRdb to about 2020). Turning to the overall study: Samples from collaborators originated in the United States, Italy and Spain and spanned both the acute and convalescent phases of COVID-19. The material from the prospective study consisted of cDNA or gDNA derived from T cells, B-cell-depleted T cells, or PBMCs. Deeply sampled blood TCRbeta repertoires from subjects exposed to, actively infected with, or recovered from COVID-19 were included in the dataset. The repertoires were released in a freely available public database meant as a resource for research on the immune response to SARS-CoV-2. The samples were drawn from the first 160 participants of the ongoing ImmuneRACE study and from 950 to 1,500 subjects provided by 6 global collaborators. Sample metadata almost always included a de-identified subject ID, COVID-19 status, age in years and sex. Where HLA class I and class II types were available, the types were taken from metadata supplied by the sample provider, not from assay-based typing.

Trimming takes 3 bases from V and 5 bases from J, and the germline ends sit 12 bases apart. The germline V gene specifies SGDLS as CDR1 and YYNGEE as CDR2. The CDR3 numbers 15 residues from cysteine through phenylalanine. Just CDR3 DNA is preserved here, 45 bases in frame from base 1. Study-level results and caveats: The amount of clinical and demographic metadata varied by source and participant and was provided uncurated.

The TCR comes from a woman aged 55 to 70 with COVID-19, enrolled during active disease. The sample comprised peripheral blood. The chain joins TRBV9 to TRBJ1-6, and perhaps TRBD1 as D gene, on 6 matching bases. The DNA sequence is as follows: TGTGCCAGCAGCGGGGGGCCTTCGCATAATTCACCCCTCCACTTT. Its coded protein is CASSGGPSHNSPLHF.